These 23 T cell receptor beta chains came from one sample sequenced in a study of T cells after yellow fever vaccination. TCRdb independently ran MiXCR on the 5' RACE reads; one entry per CDR3 protein. The table shows about 45,000 distinct CDR3 sequences, with roughly 7.1% occurring only once. Sequences were derived from CD8+ T cells not binding an NS4B(214-222) dextramer, sorted from PBMCs, sampled 45 days after the yellow fever booster vaccination. The source of these receptors is a man between 25 and 39 years old who received the YFV17D yellow fever vaccine.

The table lists this clonotype with many counts. The CDR3 sequence: CASSLGLAGTQETQYF. The CDR3 nucleotides read TGTGCCAGCAGTCTAGGGCTAGCGGGCACGCAAGAGACCCAGTACTTC. The chain couples TRBV11-2 to TRBJ2-5; TRBD2 matches at 8 bases. Germline V gives CDR1 SGHAT, CDR2 FQNNGV. Unmatched junction bases numbered 11, after V lost 6 bases and J lost 2 bases. The CDR3 consists of 16 residues. Looking up the rest from reference TRBV11-2 and TRBJ2-5 gives the full variable domain: EAGVAQSPRYKIIEKRQSVAFWCNPISGHATLYWYQQILGQGPKLLIQFQNNGVVDDSQLPKDRFSAERLKGVDSTLKIQPAKLEDSAVYLCASSLGLAGTQETQYFGPGTRLLVL.

This clonotype was recorded many times. This chain joins TRBV5-1 and TRBJ2-2; 11 bases line up with TRBD2. The germline V gene has CDR1 SGHRS and CDR2 YFSETQ. J was trimmed by 3 bases and V by 7 bases; bases with no gene match: 5. The CDR3 has 15 residues. Here the CDR3 reads CASSTSGSYTGELFF. CDR3 DNA: TGCGCCAGCTCAACTAGCGGGAGCTACACCGGGGAGCTGTTTTTT.

The CDR3 protein is CASSNRDREYASTDTQYF. The CDR3 nucleotides read TGTGCCAGCAGCAACCGGGACAGGGAATATGCTAGCACAGATACGCAGTATTTT. J is TRBJ2-3 and V is TRBV5-6; 9 positions match TRBD1. The germline CDR1 and CDR2 sequences are SGHDT and YYEEEE. The CDR3 totals 18 residues. V gave up 4 bases and J gave up 0 bases; unmatched junction bases: 12.

This clonotype has at least ten counts. The chain couples TRBV3-1 to TRBJ2-7; TRBD1 matches 8 bases. CDR1 and CDR2 from the germline V gene are LGHDT and YNNKEL (reference sequence). The CDR3 extends over 13 amino acids. V was pared by 6 bases and J by 5 bases, with 6 bases of the junction left unmatched. CDR3 DNA: TGTGCCAGCAGGCTCGCAGGGGGCGACGAGCAGTACTTC. Protein: CASRLAGGDEQYF.

This clonotype occurred many times. The chain employs TRBV20-1 and TRBJ2-1; 8 positions agree with TRBD2. J gave up 7 bases and V 0 bases, and 11 bases lay outside the gene matches. Germline assignment: CDR1 DFQATT and CDR2 SNEGSKA (reference sequence). The CDR3 totals 16 residues. The CDR3 sequence is CSARETFTSGRNEQFF. CDR3 bases: TGCAGTGCTAGAGAGACCTTCACTAGCGGTCGGAATGAGCAGTTCTTC.

This clonotype showed up many times. CDR3 DNA sequence: TGCAGTGCTAGAGATTTCGGGGACCCAGGGGACTATGGCTACACCTTC. It translates to CSARDFGDPGDYGYTF. The chain has TRBV20-1 and TRBJ1-2; D is possibly TRBD1 (6 bases). This CDR3 is 16 amino acids long. Germline V CDR1 and CDR2: DFQATT, SNEGSKA (reference sequence). V was pared by 0 bases and J by 3 bases, with 17 bases between.

The rearrangement links TRBV6-2 or TRBV6-3 to TRBJ2-5; D is unclear. Trimming pared 0 bases from V and 5 bases from J, leaving 4 bases between. This CDR3 comprises 12 residues. Germline loops: CDR1 MNHEY, CDR2 SVGEGT. CDR3 DNA: TGTGCCAGCAGTTACTCTACGGAGACCCAGTACTTC. Encoded protein: CASSYSTETQYF.

As regards this clonotype: A much bigger clone sits one base away, suggesting this may be a read error. The chain is built from TRBV14 and TRBJ2-1, with D unresolved. The CDR3 is 13 amino acids. V was clipped by 5 bases and J by 2 bases, with 7 bases between them. Germline assignment: CDR1 SGHDN and CDR2 FVKESK. The CDR3: CASSEAAYNEQFF. The CDR3 DNA reads TGTGCCAGCAGCGAGGCAGCCTACAATGAGCAGTTCTTC.

This clonotype was counted at least ten times. The chain carries TRBV19 and TRBJ1-1; a possible D gene is TRBD1 (6 bases). The V end lost 7 bases, the J end lost 3 bases, and 12 bases lay between the germline ends. Germline-derived CDR1 and CDR2 are LNHDA and SQIVND (reference sequence). The CDR3 runs 13 residues. The CDR3 loop is CASIMEGDTEAFF. The CDR3, as DNA: TGTGCCAGTATCATGGAGGGGGACACTGAAGCTTTCTTT.

This clonotype was found many times. V and J are TRBV13 and TRBJ2-3; possibly TRBD2 for D (5 bases). V was pared by 2 bases and J by 1 base, with 16 bases between. Germline V gene lookup returns CDR1 PRHDT and CDR2 FYEKMQ (reference sequence). There are 17 residues in the CDR3. The CDR3 sequence is CASSLNAGKRGTDTQYF. CDR3 DNA: TGTGCCAGCAGCTTAAACGCGGGTAAAAGGGGCACAGATACGCAGTATTTT.

The chain joins TRBV7-6 to TRBJ2-5; TRBD1 is a possible D gene (6 bases). The CDR3 contains 14 residues. CDR1 SGHVS and CDR2 FNYEAQ come from the germline V gene. Trimming left V 1 base short and J 5 bases short, with 11 bases between. CDR3 region: CASSLVIGGETQYF. The CDR3, as DNA: TGTGCCAGCAGCTTAGTCATAGGGGGTGAGACCCAGTACTTC.

This clonotype was seen many times. V and J are TRBV7-9 and TRBJ2-3; perhaps TRBD2 as D (5 bases). V lost 8 bases to trimming and J lost 2 bases, with 11 bases between them. This CDR3 has 13 amino acids. Germline CDR1 reads SEHNR; CDR2 reads FQNEAQ (reference sequence). CDR3 protein: CASPPADTDTQYF. CDR3 in DNA: TGTGCCAGCCCCCCAGCGGACACAGATACGCAGTATTTT.

The sample holds many counts of this clonotype. The chain couples TRBV9 to TRBJ2-7; TRBD1 matches at 10 bases. Germline V gene sequence: CDR1 SGDLS, CDR2 YYNGEE. V gave up 3 bases and J gave up 5 bases; unmatched junction bases: 8. This CDR3 region has 15 residues. The DNA of the CDR3 is TGTGCCAGCAGCGCCGGGACAGGGGAACAGAACGAGCAGTACTTC. Translation: CASSAGTGEQNEQYF.

In the case of this clonotype: With a much larger clone just one base away, this may be a read error. This sequence joins TRBV6-1 and TRBJ2-7, with TRBD2 matching 9 bases. The germline CDR1 and CDR2 sequences are MNHNS and SASEGT. V was pared by 6 bases and J by 9 bases, with 15 bases of the junction left unmatched. This CDR3 is built from 15 residues. Written as DNA, the CDR3 is TGTGCCAGCAGCTCCCTGTTAGCGGGAGTTCGGGCGCAGTACTTC. This codes for CASSSLLAGVRAQYF.

In this sample, this clonotype turned up many times. This chain links TRBV4-3 with TRBJ1-5; 9 bases are a match to TRBD1. The CDR3 is made up of 15 amino acids. With 2 bases clipped from V and 2 bases from J, the junction kept 1 base outside the gene matches. Germline CDR1 reads LGHNA; CDR2 reads YSLEER. The CDR3 loop reads CASSQTGGGNQPQHF. DNA for the CDR3: TGCGCCAGCAGCCAAACAGGGGGCGGCAATCAGCCCCAGCATTTT.

The chain couples TRBV30 to TRBJ2-1, with 7 bases identical to TRBD2. Germline V lookup: CDR1 GTSNPN, CDR2 SVGIG (reference sequence). V gave up 3 bases and J gave up 1 base; unmatched junction bases: 6. The CDR3 runs to 15 residues. The CDR3 nucleotides read TGTGCCTGGAGCCAGTGGGGGGGGTCCTACAATGAGCAGTTCTTC. This sequence encodes CAWSQWGGSYNEQFF.

This clonotype was seen many times. V gene TRBV30 combines with J gene TRBJ2-3, with 7 bases identical to TRBD2. Germline V gene lookup returns CDR1 GTSNPN and CDR2 SVGIG (reference sequence). Trimming took 1 base from V and 4 from J; bases not matched to a gene: 11. CDR3 length: 16 amino acids. CDR3 bases: TGTGCCTGGAGTGATCGGGCTAGCGGACACCCAGATACGCAGTATTTT. It specifies CAWSDRASGHPDTQYF.

This clonotype was detected ten times or more. The rearrangement links TRBV25-1 to TRBJ1-1; no definite D call. Germline V gene lookup returns CDR1 MGHDK and CDR2 SYGVNS. Trimming pared 4 bases from V and 1 base from J, leaving 13 bases between. This CDR3 has 15 amino acids. The CDR3 sequence: CASSAGPGGNTEAFF. Here the CDR3 DNA reads TGTGCCAGCAGTGCAGGACCGGGAGGGAACACTGAAGCTTTCTTT. The complete variable domain, with remaining parts taken from reference TRBV25-1 and TRBJ1-1, reads EADIYQTPRYLVIGTGKKITLECSQTMGHDKMYWYQQDPGMELHLIHYSYGVNSTEKGDLSSESTVSRIRTEHFPLTLESARPSHTSQYLCASSAGPGGNTEAFFGQGTRLTVV.

This clonotype occurred many times. The rearrangement uses TRBV4-3 and TRBJ1-1; weak D call: TRBD1 (6 bases). Per the germline V gene, CDR1 is LGHNA and CDR2 is YSLEER. This CDR3 contains 14 residues. The ends were cut back, 5 bases at V and 1 base at J, with 11 bases in the middle. The CDR3 nucleotides read TGCGCCAGCAGCTCGTGGACAGCGAACACTGAAGCTTTCTTT. Translating it yields CASSSWTANTEAFF.

Many counts were recorded for this clonotype. The chain links TRBV9 to TRBJ1-2; D remains unclear. Germline V gene sequence: CDR1 SGDLS, CDR2 YYNGEE. V lost 2 bases to trimming and J lost 3 bases, with 11 bases between them. CDR3 size: 14 residues. The CDR3 DNA reads TGTGCCAGCAGCGTGACTACAGCCTACTATGGCTACACCTTC. Encoded protein: CASSVTTAYYGYTF.

This chain links TRBV5-6 with TRBJ2-5; 9 nucleotides match TRBD1. This CDR3 spans 14 amino acids. The trim removed 5 bases at V and 10 bases at J, leaving 12 bases unmatched. Looked up from germline, CDR1 is SGHDT and CDR2 is YYEEEE. Written as DNA, the CDR3 is TGTGCCAGCAGACAGGACAGGGGACAAGTGGACCAGTACTTC. Translated, it gives CASRQDRGQVDQYF.

This clonotype was observed at least ten times. The chain has TRBV4-3 and TRBJ2-3; possibly TRBD1 or TRBD2 for D (5 bases each). V was shortened by 2 bases and J by 2 bases, with 17 bases between the two germline ends. Per the germline V gene, CDR1 is LGHNA and CDR2 is YSLEER. The CDR3 sequence is 17 residues long. Here the CDR3 DNA reads TGCGCCAGCAGCCAACCTCCGGGACCCTCGCTCACAGATACGCAGTATTTT. Amino acids: CASSQPPGPSLTDTQYF.

This clonotype showed up many times. The chain combines TRBV20-1 with TRBJ2-7, with D perhaps given as TRBD1 or TRBD2 (5 bases each). The germline V and J ends were trimmed by 3 bases and 7 bases, with 16 bases remaining between them. In germline, CDR1 is DFQATT, CDR2 SNEGSKA (reference sequence). The CDR3 sequence is 13 residues long. The CDR3 region is CSASVGTWGEQYF. CDR3 nucleotides: TGCAGTGCTAGCGTCGGGACCTGGGGGGAGCAGTACTTC.